The 31 T cell receptor beta chains in this list originate from one sample, sequenced in a study of T-cell memory formation after mild COVID-19. TCRdb fed the 5' RACE reads into MiXCR, producing one record per CDR3 protein. Of about 340,000 distinct CDR3 sequences in the sample, under 15% were seen once. Sequences were obtained from PBMCs or a T cell subset sorted from them (not recorded which). The receptors were sampled from a man younger than 35 who had mild COVID-19 (a few samples of this study predate the infection). Cell type and time point are not known.

CDR3 bases: TGTGCCAGCAGCGTAGGGCTTTTTAATTCACCCCTCCACTTT. Translation gives CASSVGLFNSPLHF. The V and J genes are TRBV9 and TRBJ1-6; D ambiguous. Trimming took 0 bases from V and 6 from J, leaving 7 bases between them. The CDR3 is made up of 14 amino acids. From germline, CDR1 is SGDLS and CDR2 YYNGEE.

The chain is built from TRBV7-2 and TRBJ2-6; D unclear. The V end was cut by 5 bases, the J end by 4 bases, with 6 bases between. This CDR3 comprises 13 residues. Germline V gene sequence: CDR1 SGHTA, CDR2 FQGNSA. CDR3 DNA: TGTGCCAGCAGCATACCGGGGGCCAACGTCCTGACTTTC. This gives the protein CASSIPGANVLTF.

The chain has TRBV6-1 and TRBJ2-5, with a tentative D call TRBD2 (6 bases). Germline V lookup: CDR1 MNHNS, CDR2 SASEGT. Trimming stripped 6 bases from V and 2 bases from J, with 19 bases between. CDR3 length: 16 residues. CDR3 bases: TGTGCCAGCAGCCGCAGCAAGGGGACTGCTCAAGAGACCCAGTACTTC. It translates to CASSRSKGTAQETQYF.

This clonotype appeared a few times. The V call is TRBV7-2, the J call TRBJ1-1; D possibly corresponds to TRBD1 (6 bases). Trimming removed 3 bases from V and 3 bases from J, with 11 bases in between. Germline V gene lookup returns CDR1 SGHTA and CDR2 FQGNSA. This CDR3 is 14 amino acids long. As DNA, the CDR3 is TGTGCCAGCAGCTTGGGGGGCCGGTACACTGAAGCTTTCTTT. It codes for CASSLGGRYTEAFF.

There are many counts of this clonotype. The DNA for the CDR3 is TGTGCCAGCAGCGAAACCGCGGACGGCTATAATAATCAGCCCCAGCATTTT. Its protein is CASSETADGYNNQPQHF. The chain is built from TRBV7-9 and TRBJ1-5, with D unresolved. This CDR3 comprises 17 residues. The germline V gene encodes CDR1 SEHNR and CDR2 FQNEAQ (reference sequence). V dropped 5 bases and J dropped 4 bases, with 21 bases sitting between them.

CDR3 DNA: TGCGCCAGCAGCCATGTAGGGGGAACTCATTACTACGAGCAGTACGTC. This encodes CASSHVGGTHYYEQYV. The chain employs TRBV4-3 and TRBJ2-7, with TRBD1 as a possible D gene (6 bases). CDR1 LGHNA and CDR2 YSLEER come from the germline V gene. The CDR3 extends over 16 amino acids. V lost 3 bases, J lost 3 bases, and 18 bases lay in between.

The rearrangement joins TRBV4-1 to TRBJ2-7, with unresolved D. CDR1 is MGHRA and CDR2 is YSYEKL in the germline V gene. V dropped 1 base and J dropped 4 bases, with 8 bases sitting between them. The CDR3 runs 13 residues. The CDR3, as DNA: TGCGCCAGCAGCCAAGTTCTGGGGTACGAGCAGTACGTC. Translation: CASSQVLGYEQYV.

The chain uses TRBV15 and TRBJ2-3; D may be TRBD1 or TRBD2 (5 bases each). Trimming took off 0 bases at V and 6 bases at J, with 10 bases between the two ends. Germline V gives CDR1 LNHNV, CDR2 YYDKDF (reference sequence). The CDR3 is 14 amino acids. The CDR3: CATSRDRGWDTQYF. The CDR3, as DNA: TGTGCCACCAGCAGAGATCGGGGCTGGGATACGCAGTATTTT.

The chain joins TRBV10-3 to TRBJ1-1; 7 bases agree with TRBD1. The CDR3 runs to 13 residues. The trim removed 6 bases at V and 4 bases at J, leaving 5 bases unmatched. In germline, CDR1 is ENHRY, CDR2 SYGVKD. The CDR3 coding sequence is TGTGCCATCAGGGGAGGGGGCTTCACTGAAGCTTTCTTT. It is translated as CAIRGGGFTEAFF.

The CDR3 DNA reads TGCGCCAGCAGCTTGGGGACCTATGAAAAACTGTTTTTT. Translating it yields CASSLGTYEKLFF. The chain combines TRBV5-1 with TRBJ1-4, with D unclear. The CDR3 loop spans 13 amino acids. V was trimmed by 0 bases and J by 6 bases, leaving 6 bases between them. The germline V gene has CDR1 SGHRS and CDR2 YFSETQ.

This clonotype was seen a handful of times. The chain links TRBV6-2 or TRBV6-3 to TRBJ2-7, with 11 bases identical to TRBD1. The CDR3 is made up of 15 amino acids. The J segment lost 6 bases and the V segment lost 4 bases, leaving 8 bases of the junction unmatched. Per germline, CDR1 MNHEY and CDR2 SVGEGT. In nucleotides, the CDR3 is TGTGCCAGCAGTTCCACCGGGACAGGGGGAGGCGAGCAGTACTTC. It specifies CASSSTGTGGGEQYF.

The rearrangement joins TRBV20-1 to TRBJ2-3, with D perhaps TRBD1 or TRBD2 (6 bases each). The CDR3 runs 13 residues. The ends were cut back, 4 bases at V and 6 bases at J, with 14 bases in the middle. CDR1 and CDR2 from the germline V gene are DFQATT and SNEGSKA (reference sequence). Written as DNA, the CDR3 is TGCAGTGCTAATCTGGGGGGCGAGGATACGCAGTATTTT. Residues: CSANLGGEDTQYF.

The chain joins TRBV11-2 to TRBJ2-3, with D unresolved. Germline-derived CDR1 and CDR2 are SGHAT and FQNNGV. The CDR3 loop spans 15 amino acids. The V end lost 1 base, the J end lost 1 base, and 9 bases lay between the germline ends. The CDR3 nucleotides are TGTGCCAGCAGCTTAGGAAGTGCGGGCACAGATACGCAGTATTTT. Translated, it gives CASSLGSAGTDTQYF.

This clonotype was counted a few times. V is TRBV20-1 and J is TRBJ1-2, with D perhaps TRBD1 (5 bases). Germline loops: CDR1 DFQATT, CDR2 SNEGSKA (reference sequence). V was trimmed by 5 bases and J by 7 bases, leaving 17 bases between them. This CDR3 has 13 residues. CDR3 amino acids: CSARDSGVGGYTF. As DNA, the CDR3 is TGCAGTGCTCGGGACTCAGGAGTAGGTGGCTACACCTTC.

The sample holds many counts of this clonotype. This chain uses TRBV5-6 with TRBJ2-5; 8 bases match TRBD2. V shed 5 bases, J shed 11 bases, and the junction held 5 bases outside the gene matches. Germline CDR1 and CDR2: SGHDT and YYEEEE. The CDR3 runs to 11 residues. CDR3: CASSRSGAQYF. The CDR3, as DNA: TGTGCCAGCAGTCGTAGCGGGGCTCAGTACTTC. Filled out from reference TRBV5-6 and TRBJ2-5, the complete variable domain reads DAGVTQSPTHLIKTRGQQVTLRCSPKSGHDTVSWYQQALGQGPQFIFQYYEEEERQRGNFPDRFSGHQFPNYSSELNVNALLLGDSALYLCASSRSGAQYFGPGTRLLVL.

V is TRBV9 and J is TRBJ2-6; 7 bases agree with TRBD2. Germline loops: CDR1 SGDLS, CDR2 YYNGEE. CDR3 length: 18 residues. Unmatched junction bases numbered 8, after V lost 0 bases and J lost 2 bases. As DNA, the CDR3 is TGTGCCAGCAGCGTAGCCGGACTAGTTGCAGCTGGGGCCAACGTCCTGACTTTC. As protein: CASSVAGLVAAGANVLTF.

This clonotype was found a few times. The rearrangement links TRBV7-2 to TRBJ1-5; D gene uncertain. Trimming removed 3 bases from V and 2 bases from J, with 11 bases in between. The CDR3 totals 15 residues. Germline V gives CDR1 SGHTA, CDR2 FQGNSA. CDR3: CASSFMVSGNQPQHF. The CDR3 DNA is TGTGCCAGCAGCTTTATGGTATCTGGCAATCAGCCCCAGCATTTT.

The J gene is TRBJ2-3, the V gene TRBV30; D not certain. This CDR3 spans 13 amino acids. Germline V lookup: CDR1 GTSNPN, CDR2 SVGIG (reference sequence). The V gene lost 5 bases and the J gene lost 2 bases, with 11 bases spanning the gap. CDR3 residues: CAWSYSATDTQYF. CDR3 nucleotide sequence: TGTGCCTGGTCATACTCGGCCACAGATACGCAGTATTTT.

This clonotype has a handful of counts. The V call is TRBV5-1, the J call TRBJ1-6; 11 bases are shared with TRBD1. The V segment lost 10 bases and the J segment 5 bases; nucleotides outside the gene matches: 17. The CDR3 is 18 residues long. Germline V gene lookup returns CDR1 SGHRS and CDR2 YFSETQ. CDR3: CAEHPGQGGLVDNSPLHF. The DNA of the CDR3 is TGCGCCGAACATCCGGGACAGGGGGGATTAGTGGATAATTCACCCCTCCACTTT.

The J gene is TRBJ2-7, the V gene TRBV5-6; TRBD1 aligns across 7 bases. The CDR3 has 13 residues. The germline V gene has CDR1 SGHDT and CDR2 YYEEEE. V shed 3 bases, J shed 7 bases, and the junction held 7 bases outside the gene matches. CDR3 DNA sequence: TGTGCCAGCAGCTCTAAGACAGGGCTTGAGCAGTACGTC. Protein sequence: CASSSKTGLEQYV.

This clonotype came up a few times. The chain links TRBV7-6 to TRBJ2-1, with 12 bases that match TRBD2. V lost 3 bases, J lost 9 bases, and 6 bases stayed unmatched. The CDR3 length is 15 residues. Looked up from germline, CDR1 is SGHVS and CDR2 is FNYEAQ. The CDR3 DNA reads TGTGCCAGCAGCTTGCTAGCGGGGGGGCCAAGTGAGCAGTTCTTC. Residues: CASSLLAGGPSEQFF. The full variable domain, in which reference TRBV7-6 and TRBJ2-1 provide the parts outside the CDR3, is GAGVSQSPRYKVTKRGQDVALRCDPISGHVSLYWYRQALGQGPEFLTYFNYEAQQDKSGLPNDRFSAERPEGSISTLTIQRTEQRDSAMYRCASSLLAGGPSEQFFGPGTRLTVL.

This clonotype was found a few times. The CDR3 DNA reads as TGTGCCAGCAGTCGTTTGGGACATAACACTGAAGCTTTCTTT. This gives the protein CASSRLGHNTEAFF. The rearrangement links TRBV3-1 to TRBJ1-1; tentatively, D is TRBD1 (6 bases). The V end lost 6 bases, the J end lost 2 bases, and 13 bases lay between the germline ends. The CDR3 is 14 residues long. Germline V gene sequence: CDR1 LGHDT, CDR2 YNNKEL (reference sequence).

The chain recombines TRBV6-5 with TRBJ2-7; 9 nucleotides align to TRBD2. Germline V gives CDR1 MNHEY, CDR2 SVGAGI. The CDR3 is 14 residues long. Trimming removed 6 bases from V and 3 bases from J; junction bases left unmatched: 6. This chain's CDR3 is CASRDSGGNYEQYF. The CDR3 bases are TGTGCCAGCAGAGATAGCGGGGGTAACTACGAGCAGTACTTC.

J is TRBJ2-4 and V is TRBV5-4; no definite D call. The CDR3 is 16 amino acids. The germline V gene has CDR1 SGHNT and CDR2 YYREEE (reference sequence). Between the trimmed V and J ends, which lost 0 bases and 0 bases, there was a span of 10 bases. CDR3 in amino acids: CASSLGHPLAKNIQYF. The CDR3 DNA reads as TGTGCCAGCAGCTTGGGACATCCCCTAGCCAAAAACATTCAGTACTTC.

In its sample, this clonotype was seen a few times. The chain combines TRBV10-3 with TRBJ1-1; no clear D gene. The CDR3 totals 13 residues. Germline values: CDR1 ENHRY, CDR2 SYGVKD. The V end lost 10 bases, the J end lost 1 base, and 13 bases lay between the germline ends. The CDR3 DNA reads TGTGCCACCTTCAGGAGCGGGAACACTGAAGCTTTCTTT. Encoded protein: CATFRSGNTEAFF.

There are a few counts of this clonotype. The chain couples TRBV7-9 to TRBJ1-1; 7 nucleotides line up with TRBD1. Germline CDR1 and CDR2: SEHNR and FQNEAQ (reference sequence). V dropped 7 bases and J dropped 4; count of bases not matched to a gene: 6. CDR3 size: 13 residues. CDR3 DNA sequence: TGTGCCAGCACCCTTGCAGGGGGCACTGAAGCTTTCTTT. This gives the protein CASTLAGGTEAFF.

The V and J genes are TRBV6-2 or TRBV6-3 and TRBJ2-7; D may be TRBD2 (5 bases). The V end was cut by 2 bases, the J end by 4 bases, with 6 bases between. The germline CDR1 and CDR2 sequences are MNHEY and SVGEGT. CDR3 size: 12 residues. The CDR3 is CASSYRRYEQYF. CDR3 in DNA: TGTGCCAGCAGTTACAGGAGGTACGAGCAGTACTTC.

This clonotype has just a few counts. The CDR3 protein is CASSQERVSGDDNSPLHF. CDR3 nucleotides: TGTGCCAGCAGCCAAGAAAGGGTCTCAGGGGACGATAATTCACCCCTCCACTTT. The V gene is TRBV4-2, the J gene TRBJ1-6, with D maybe TRBD1 (6 bases). Trimming stripped 0 bases from V and 5 bases from J, with 17 bases between. CDR1 LGHNA and CDR2 YNFKEQ come from the germline V gene. The CDR3 covers 18 residues.

This clonotype was recorded a few times. The rearrangement links TRBV21-1 to TRBJ2-1; TRBD2, the D gene given by the table, was not confirmed from the DNA. TRBV21-1 constitutes a pseudogene. The CDR3 has 18 residues. In DNA form, the CDR3 reads TGTGCCAGCAGCTCCTGCGGTAGCGGGGGGCCCGAAGGGGATGAGCAGTTCTTC. This codes for CASSSCGSGGPEGDEQFF.

The V and J genes are TRBV6-5 and TRBJ2-7, with D maybe TRBD2 (5 bases). Germline V CDR1 and CDR2: MNHEY, SVGAGI. This CDR3 has 16 residues. V was pared by 3 bases and J by 1 base, with 16 bases between. This chain's CDR3 is CASSYRPEVGSYEQYF. CDR3 bases: TGTGCCAGCAGTTATAGGCCGGAGGTGGGTTCCTACGAGCAGTACTTC.

This clonotype was observed a few times. The chain couples TRBV4-3 to TRBJ1-2; 8 positions match TRBD1. V lost 3 bases to trimming and J lost 4 bases; unmatched junction nucleotides: 4. Per the germline V gene, CDR1 is LGHNA and CDR2 is YSLEER. CDR3 length equals 14 residues. This CDR3 is CASSQWTGLYGYTF. The CDR3 DNA reads as TGCGCCAGCAGCCAGTGGACAGGGCTCTATGGCTACACCTTC.